This T cell receptor (beta chain) was observed in a study of T-cell memory formation after mild COVID-19. At the level of the study: TCR clustering was largely donor specific.

The CDR3 consists of 14 residues. Germline values: CDR1 SGHTA, CDR2 FQGNSA. V dropped 6 bases and J dropped 7 bases, with 16 bases sitting between them. As to this clonotype: The antigen is not known.

Study-wide findings and caveats: Proof of SARS-CoV-2 specificity was absent for the second-wave clones that crested on day 37. Certain responding clones were present in pre-infection memory, suggesting participation of cross-reactive memory.

TCRdb reprocessed the 5' RACE reads via MiXCR and lists one record per CDR3 protein. The top ten hold 22% of the sample, which has 200,000 to 300,000 distinct CDR3 sequences, 15% to 20% seen once. Specimen: PBMCs or a T cell subset sorted from them (not recorded which). V gene TRBV7-2 combines with J gene TRBJ1-5; D is uncertain. The TCR sequence derives from a man aged 18 to 30 who had mild COVID-19 (a few samples of this study predate the infection). Cell type and time point are not known. The CDR3 region is CASSPVLGWQPQHF. CDR3 nucleotides: TGTGCCAGCAGTCCTGTATTGGGTTGGCAGCCCCAGCATTTT.